A single sample is the source of the 26 T cell receptor beta chains below, sequenced in a study of cytomegalovirus exposure and HLA in healthy donors. Both 60 Vbeta primers and 13 Jbeta primers went into the PCR. Produced via immunoSEQ multiplex PCR; TCRdb's table is partial and in-frame only. The table records about 160,000 clones, roughly three quarters of them present only once. Material for sequencing was PBMCs. These receptors came from a young man in good health and CMV-seropositive.

The chain carries TRBV7-8 and TRBJ2-1, with 10 bases identical to TRBD1. From germline, CDR1 is SGHVS and CDR2 FQNEAQ. The trim removed 3 bases at V and 6 bases at J, leaving 5 bases unmatched. CDR3 size: 15 residues. This CDR3 reads CASSFRDRGSNEQFF. The CDR3 DNA follows: TGTGCCAGCAGCTTTCGGGACAGGGGAAGCAATGAGCAGTTCTTC.

The DNA of the CDR3 is TGTGCCAGCAGCCCCCTAGCGGGGTTCACAGATACGCAGTATTTT. Translating it yields CASSPLAGFTDTQYF. The gene calls are TRBV7-7 and TRBJ2-3, with 9 bases fitting TRBD2. This CDR3 is 15 amino acids long. Looked up from germline, CDR1 is SSHAT and CDR2 is FNYEAQ (reference sequence). The V and J ends lost 5 bases and 2 bases, in that order; junction bases with no gene match: 5.

The gene calls are TRBV19 and TRBJ2-7, with D maybe TRBD2 (6 bases). The germline V gene encodes CDR1 LNHDA and CDR2 SQIVND (reference sequence). Trimming stripped 8 bases from V and 0 bases from J, with 14 bases between. The CDR3 has 14 amino acids. In DNA, the CDR3 is TGTGCCAGTGCCGCGGGGCCTAGCTCCTACGAGCAGTACTTC. Translated: CASAAGPSSYEQYF.

Turning to this clone: Germline and junction disagree at one end, which may indicate a read error. This chain uses TRBV19 with TRBJ2-5; 12 positions agree with TRBD1. Germline assignment: CDR1 LNHDA and CDR2 SQIVND (reference sequence). This CDR3 contains 16 residues. CDR3 nucleotide sequence: TGTGTCAGTAGTATAGTAGGGGGACAGGGGGCGAAGACCCAGTACTTC. As protein: CVSSIVGGQGAKTQYF.

The chain carries TRBV7-9 and TRBJ1-5; possibly TRBD1 for D (6 bases). This CDR3 is built from 14 residues. The germline CDR1 and CDR2 sequences are SEHNR and FQNEAQ (reference sequence). Deletions cut 1 base from V and 11 bases from J, with 15 bases between. CDR3 nucleotide sequence: TGTGCCAGCAGCTTAGGATGGGACACCGAGACCCAGCATTTT. It yields the protein CASSLGWDTETQHF. Combining the CDR3 with reference TRBV7-9 and TRBJ1-5 gives the whole variable domain DTGVSQNPRHKITKRGQNVTFRCDPISEHNRLYWYRQTLGQGPEFLTYFQNEAQLEKSRLLSDRFSAERPKGSFSTLEIQRTEQGDSAMYLCASSLGWDTETQHFGDGTRLSIL.

This CDR3 reads CASSRSSDEKLFF. DNA of the CDR3: TGTGCCAGCAGCCGTAGTAGTGATGAAAAACTGTTTTTT. The rearrangement joins TRBV9 to TRBJ1-4; D is unresolved. The CDR3 covers 13 residues. Germline V gene sequence: CDR1 SGDLS, CDR2 YYNGEE. Trimming removed 4 bases from V and 6 bases from J, with 10 bases in between.

The chain is built from TRBV28 and TRBJ2-5; 13 bases agree with TRBD2. Germline CDR1 MDHEN, CDR2 SYDVKM. The trim removed 3 bases at V and 5 bases at J, leaving 15 bases unmatched. This CDR3 has 19 amino acids. CDR3 loop: CASSLDLRTSGRGRETQYF. CDR3 bases: TGTGCCAGCAGTTTGGATTTGAGGACTAGCGGGAGAGGGAGGGAGACCCAGTACTTC.

This clone was counted once. The chain combines TRBV6-5 with TRBJ2-3; 7 bases are shared with TRBD2. Per the germline V gene, CDR1 is MNHEY and CDR2 is SVGAGI. Trimming cost V 4 bases and J 2 bases; bases outside gene matches: 3. The CDR3 has 14 residues. The CDR3 nucleotides read TGTGCCAGCAGTTCAGCGGGGAACACAGATACGCAGTATTTT. This codes for CASSSAGNTDTQYF.

This sequence joins TRBV5-1 and TRBJ2-7; maybe TRBD2 (5 bases). CDR1 SGHRS and CDR2 YFSETQ come from the germline V gene. V lost 0 bases and J 7 bases, leaving 11 bases between the germline ends. The length of the CDR3 is 13 residues. The CDR3 nucleotides are TGCGCCAGCAGCTTGGGGGCCTCGGGGGAGCAGTACTTC. Its translation is CASSLGASGEQYF.

This clone was counted once. One end of the junction varies from germline; a read error may be responsible. The J gene is TRBJ1-2, the V gene TRBV7-9; D is unresolved. The CDR3 has 14 residues. Germline CDR1 reads SEHNR; CDR2 reads FQNEAQ (reference sequence). The DNA of the CDR3 is TGTTCCAGCAGCTTAGTCGTTGGAGGGCCTGGCTACACCTTC. This codes for CSSSLVVGGPGYTF.

The chain joins TRBV18 to TRBJ1-2, with a tentative D call TRBD1 (6 bases). Trimming took off 4 bases at V and 6 bases at J, with 12 bases between the two ends. CDR3 length: 13 amino acids. CDR1 and CDR2 (germline): KGHSH, LQKENI. In DNA, the CDR3 is TGTGCCAGCTCACGGTCAGGGGTGGATGGCTACACCTTC. Protein product: CASSRSGVDGYTF.

The rearrangement joins TRBV7-2 to TRBJ2-5; D may be TRBD2 (5 bases). Trimming cost V 5 bases and J 4 bases, with 14 bases left between them. Germline V gene sequence: CDR1 SGHTA, CDR2 FQGNSA. The CDR3 has 14 amino acids. CDR3 nucleotide sequence: TGTGCCAGCAGCCCCGGACGGGGAAGAGAGACCCAGTACTTC. It is translated as CASSPGRGRETQYF.

The CDR3 loop reads CASSPWERDGYTF. DNA of the CDR3: TGTGCCAGCAGTCCGTGGGAGAGGGATGGCTACACCTTC. V and J are TRBV6-6 and TRBJ1-2; D gene ambiguous. The germline V and J ends were trimmed by 5 bases and 6 bases, with 13 bases remaining between them. In germline, CDR1 is MNHNY, CDR2 SVGAGI (reference sequence). The CDR3 extends over 13 amino acids.

This rearrangement joins TRBV2 to TRBJ2-7; 7 bases are shared with TRBD1. This CDR3 spans 13 amino acids. Germline V lookup: CDR1 SNHLY, CDR2 FYNNEI. After removal of 7 bases from V and 3 bases from J, the junction contained 6 bases not matched to a gene. CDR3 loop: CASTRDSLYEQYF. The DNA for the CDR3 is TGTGCCAGCACCAGGGACAGCCTCTACGAGCAGTACTTC.

The rearrangement links TRBV5-1 to TRBJ1-1; the D is unclear. V lost 0 bases and J lost 1, with 10 bases in between. Germline CDR1 and CDR2: SGHRS and YFSETQ. This CDR3 region has 15 residues. CDR3 coding DNA: TGCGCCAGCAGCTTGGTCGGGTTATCGAACACTGAAGCTTTCTTT. Its translation: CASSLVGLSNTEAFF.

This chain uses TRBV5-1 with TRBJ1-2; 7 positions match TRBD1. J lost 3 bases, V lost 3 bases, and 2 bases had no gene match. CDR3 length equals 13 residues. CDR1 is SGHRS, CDR2 YFSETQ, per germline. The CDR3 DNA reads as TGCGCCAGCAGCTGGGACAGATACTATGGCTACACCTTC. Translating gives CASSWDRYYGYTF. The full variable domain, completed using reference TRBV5-1 and TRBJ1-2, is KAGVTQTPRYLIKTRGQQVTLSCSPISGHRSVSWYQQTPGQGLQFLFEYFSETQRNKGNFPGRFSGRQFSNSRSEMNVSTLELGDSALYLCASSWDRYYGYTFGSGTRLTVV.

In the case of this clone: This specimen includes other DNA sequences encoding the same CDR3. The chain carries TRBV27 and TRBJ2-1; TRBD2 matches at 8 bases. The CDR3 is 15 amino acids. With V trimmed by 6 bases and J by 3 bases, 7 bases remained unmatched. CDR1 is MNHEY, CDR2 SMNVEV, per germline (reference sequence). CDR3 residues: CASSSSGRGYNEQFF. The CDR3 coding sequence is TGTGCCAGCAGCTCCAGCGGGAGAGGCTACAATGAGCAGTTCTTC.

V usage is TRBV11-2 and J usage is TRBJ2-7; the match to TRBD2 covers 14 bases. The CDR3 is made up of 14 amino acids. Germline V CDR1 and CDR2: SGHAT, FQNNGV. V lost 5 bases to trimming and J lost 6 bases; unmatched junction nucleotides: 3. The chain's CDR3 is CASSRLAGGSEQYF. Written as DNA, the CDR3 is TGTGCCAGCAGCCGACTAGCGGGAGGGTCCGAGCAGTACTTC.

V is TRBV27 and J is TRBJ1-6; a weak D match, TRBD1 (6 bases). Germline values: CDR1 MNHEY, CDR2 SMNVEV (reference sequence). There are 15 residues in the CDR3. Trimming shortened V by 6 bases and J by 9 bases, and 18 bases separated the two germline ends. CDR3 sequence (DNA): TGTGCCAGCAGCACAGGGTTAGGCTTCGGTTCACCCCTCCACTTT. Protein product: CASSTGLGFGSPLHF.

The chain links TRBV5-6 to TRBJ1-1; 11 positions match TRBD1. CDR1 and CDR2 (germline): SGHDT, YYEEEE. Trimming at V came to 4 bases and at J to 1 base, leaving 9 bases not matched to a gene. The CDR3 is 17 amino acids. CDR3 residues: CASSATGTGGRNTEAFF. In nucleotides, the CDR3 is TGTGCCAGCAGCGCTACCGGGACAGGGGGACGGAACACTGAAGCTTTCTTT. Full variable domain (rest looked up from reference TRBV5-6 and TRBJ1-1): DAGVTQSPTHLIKTRGQQVTLRCSPKSGHDTVSWYQQALGQGPQFIFQYYEEEERQRGNFPDRFSGHQFPNYSSELNVNALLLGDSALYLCASSATGTGGRNTEAFFGQGTRLTVV.

The genes are TRBV4-1 and TRBJ1-1, with D possibly matching TRBD1 (6 bases). This CDR3 spans 15 amino acids. The V gene's germline CDR1 is MGHRA and CDR2 YSYEKL. V lost 0 bases and J 5 bases, leaving 13 bases between the germline ends. The CDR3 bases are TGCGCCAGCAGCCAAGACCAGGGGTCCAGGACTGAAGCTTTCTTT. Amino acids: CASSQDQGSRTEAFF.

This clone was seen a handful of times. This sequence joins TRBV2 and TRBJ2-7; no clear D gene. Between the trimmed V and J ends, which lost 6 bases and 0 bases, there was a span of 12 bases. Germline lookup yields CDR1 SNHLY and CDR2 FYNNEI. CDR3 length: 14 residues. In nucleotides, the CDR3 is TGTGCCAGCAGCCTACCCCCAAGCTCCTACGAGCAGTACTTC. The encoded protein is CASSLPPSSYEQYF.

The rearrangement links TRBV12-5 to TRBJ1-1; D is unclear. Trimming pared 2 bases from V and 0 bases from J, leaving 10 bases between. Germline V gives CDR1 LGHNT, CDR2 FRNRAP. The CDR3 covers 15 residues. The CDR3 sequence: CASGLSSGMNTEAFF. The DNA for the CDR3 is TGTGCTAGTGGTTTGTCATCAGGCATGAACACTGAAGCTTTCTTT.

This chain joins TRBV13 and TRBJ2-5; 7 bases fit TRBD1. With V trimmed by 4 bases and J by 5 bases, 16 bases remained unmatched. Germline values: CDR1 PRHDT, CDR2 FYEKMQ (reference sequence). The CDR3 is 17 amino acids. The CDR3 spells CASSWRHLQGRAETQYF. CDR3 DNA sequence: TGTGCCAGCAGCTGGCGGCACTTACAGGGGCGGGCGGAGACCCAGTACTTC.

The gene calls are TRBV29-1 and TRBJ1-1, with D possibly being TRBD1 (6 bases). Deletions cut 3 bases from V and 8 bases from J, with 16 bases between. Germline V CDR1 and CDR2: SQVTM, ANQGSEA. The CDR3 runs 13 residues. This CDR3 reads CSVDGRGQPEAFF. For the CDR3, the DNA is TGCAGCGTTGATGGGAGGGGACAACCGGAAGCTTTCTTT.

J is TRBJ1-4 and V is TRBV9, with D tentatively TRBD1 (6 bases). The CDR3 runs to 15 residues. The germline CDR1 and CDR2 sequences are SGDLS and YYNGEE. Trimming removed 0 bases at V and 8 bases at J, with 14 bases between. Written as DNA, the CDR3 is TGTGCCAGCAGCGTAGCCCCGACAGGATGGGAAAAACTGTTTTTT. Translating gives CASSVAPTGWEKLFF.